The 30 T cell receptor beta chains below come from one sample, sequenced in a study of spatial heterogeneity in lung cancer. Study-wide points: Tumors with more nonsynonymous mutations had more expanded intratumoral alpha and beta TCRs.

One entry per CDR3 protein results from TCRdb running MiXCR on the 5' RACE reads. The profile shows some 9,900 distinct CDR3 sequences, 9.5% to 15% of them singletons. The time point was: sample taken at primary tumor resection. These receptors have no identified antigens. Sequenced here: lung tumor tissue, sampled at surgery. The receptor set was obtained from a male donor with early-stage non-small cell lung cancer.

This clonotype was counted at least ten times. This rearrangement joins TRBV12-3 or TRBV12-4 to TRBJ1-1; D is perhaps TRBD1 (5 bases). This CDR3 contains 14 residues. V was clipped by 6 bases and J by 3 bases, with 14 bases between them. CDR3 coding DNA: TGTGCCAGCAGCCGGGATCGGGGGTACACTGAAGCTTTCTTT. Protein sequence: CASSRDRGYTEAFF.

By sample fraction, this clonotype is large. The chain combines TRBV20-1 with TRBJ2-7, with TRBD1 as a possible D gene (5 bases). Germline V gene lookup returns CDR1 DFQATT and CDR2 SNEGSKA (reference sequence). CDR3 length: 15 residues. V lost 3 bases to trimming and J lost 3 bases, with 18 bases between them. The chain's CDR3 is CSASPGFSKHYEQYF. The CDR3 DNA reads as TGCAGTGCTAGTCCAGGGTTTTCGAAGCACTACGAGCAGTACTTC.

In its sample, this clonotype was seen many times. V gene TRBV30 combines with J gene TRBJ1-1; D might be TRBD1 (6 bases). The germline V and J ends were trimmed by 4 bases and 6 bases, with 18 bases remaining between them. Germline CDR1 and CDR2: GTSNPN and SVGIG (reference sequence). The CDR3 is made up of 14 amino acids. The CDR3 nucleotides are TGTGCCTGGACCCAACAGGGTGTGAGATCTGAAGCTTTCTTT. Translation: CAWTQQGVRSEAFF. The variable domain in full, completed from reference TRBV30 and TRBJ1-1, reads SQTIHQWPATLVQPVGSPLSLECTVEGTSNPNLYWYRQAAGRGLQLLFYSVGIGQISSEVPQNLSASRPQDRQFILSSKKLLLSDSGFYLCAWTQQGVRSEAFFGQGTRLTVV.

This clonotype was recorded many times. The CDR3 nucleotides are TGTGCCAGCAGCGGGGCGGGGGATGAAGCTTTCTTT. Amino acid sequence: CASSGAGDEAFF. The chain recombines TRBV12-3 or TRBV12-4 with TRBJ1-1; TRBD1 might be the D (5 bases). The CDR3 has 12 amino acids. Trimming shortened V by 6 bases and J by 7 bases, and 12 bases separated the two germline ends.

There are many counts of this clonotype. CDR3 in DNA: TGTGCCAGCAGTCAATCGACAGGGGGCTGGGTTGGCTACACCTTC. It yields the protein CASSQSTGGWVGYTF. The chain recombines TRBV6-5 with TRBJ1-2; 10 bases map to TRBD1. The CDR3 sequence is 15 residues long. The ends lost 5 bases at V and 7 bases at J; junction bases unmatched: 10. The germline V gene encodes CDR1 MNHEY and CDR2 SVGAGI.

The chain joins TRBV7-3 to TRBJ1-1; weak D call: TRBD1 (6 bases). V lost 9 bases and J lost 0, with 14 bases in between. This CDR3 is 14 amino acids long. CDR1 is SGHTA and CDR2 is FQGTGA in the germline V gene. DNA of the CDR3: TGTGCCAGTTCCCCGGGACACGTGAACACTGAAGCTTTCTTT. Its protein product is CASSPGHVNTEAFF.

In its sample, this clonotype was seen many times. This chain joins TRBV3-2 and TRBJ2-1; the table calls TRBD2, which could not be checked here. TRBV3-2 is described as a pseudogene. The CDR3 length is 16 residues. The CDR3 sequence: CASSQVTSRDYNEQFF. The CDR3 DNA is TGTGCCAGCAGCCAAGTGACTAGCCGGGATTACAATGAGCAGTTCTTC.

By frequency in the sample, this clonotype is medium-sized. V is TRBV29-1 and J is TRBJ2-5; D might be TRBD1 (5 bases). CDR1 and CDR2 (germline): SQVTM, ANQGSEA. V shed 6 bases and J shed 3 bases, with 14 bases lying between them. The CDR3 spans 13 residues. CDR3 coding DNA: TGCAGCGTAGTCCACGACAGTGAAGAGACCCAGTACTTC. Its translation is CSVVHDSEETQYF.

The table lists this clonotype with many counts. J is TRBJ2-7 and V is TRBV6-2 or TRBV6-3; no firm D call. The germline V gene encodes CDR1 MNHEY and CDR2 SVGEGT. The CDR3 sequence is 16 residues long. V was pared by 7 bases and J by 0 bases, with 19 bases between. The CDR3, as DNA: TGTGCCAGCAAAAAATTCGGGCAGGAAATCTCCTACGAGCAGTACTTC. It encodes CASKKFGQEISYEQYF.

This clonotype was detected ten times or more. The V call is TRBV4-2, the J call TRBJ2-1; 12 bases line up with TRBD2. With V trimmed by 2 bases and J by 8 bases, 10 bases remained unmatched. The CDR3 is 17 residues long. CDR1 and CDR2 (germline): LGHNA, YNFKEQ. Here the CDR3 DNA reads TGTGCCAGCAGCCAACCGCGGACTAGCGGGACCCCCGATGAGCAGTTCTTC. Translating gives CASSQPRTSGTPDEQFF.

This clonotype was observed at least ten times. This rearrangement joins TRBV4-1 to TRBJ2-1; D is undetermined. CDR3 size: 13 residues. Germline CDR1 MGHRA, CDR2 YSYEKL. The ends were cut back, 4 bases at V and 8 bases at J, with 12 bases in the middle. CDR3 region: CASSRPSRDEQFF. CDR3 sequence (DNA): TGCGCCAGCAGCCGTCCGAGCCGAGATGAGCAGTTCTTC.

This clonotype was seen repeatedly, ten times or more. The chain employs TRBV11-3 and TRBJ1-1; possible D gene TRBD1, 5 bases. V was pared by 0 bases and J by 0 bases, with 5 bases between. This CDR3 spans 14 amino acids. The germline V gene has CDR1 SGHNT and CDR2 YENEEA. CDR3 amino acids: CASSLEGVNTEAFF. CDR3 DNA sequence: TGTGCCAGCAGCTTAGAAGGGGTGAACACTGAAGCTTTCTTT.

V gene TRBV21-1 combines with J gene TRBJ2-5; the table's D call of TRBD2 was not tested on the DNA. TRBV21-1 constitutes a pseudogene. This CDR3 comprises 17 residues. CDR3 bases: TGTGCCAGCAGCACTAAAGCCCCCGCTAGCGGGACTCGGACCCAGTACTTC. Amino acids: CASSTKAPASGTRTQYF.

This clonotype was counted ten times or more. The genes are TRBV12-3 or TRBV12-4 and TRBJ1-1; D gene unclear. The CDR3 has 13 residues. Between the trimmed V and J ends, which lost 1 base and 1 base, there was a span of 4 bases. This CDR3 is CASSLGENTEAFF. The CDR3 nucleotides read TGTGCCAGCAGTTTAGGGGAGAACACTGAAGCTTTCTTT.

This clonotype has a count of ten or more. A single base separates this from a much larger clone, so it may be a read error. In this CDR3 the conserved last residue, phenylalanine or tryptophan, is missing, so a read error is likely. The V call is TRBV5-1, the J call TRBJ1-2, with D perhaps matching TRBD1 (5 bases). Looked up from germline, CDR1 is SGHRS and CDR2 is YFSETQ. This CDR3 is built from 15 residues. The ends were cut back, 0 bases at V and 2 bases at J, with 11 bases in the middle. CDR3 amino acids: CASSLEAGRNYGYTL. The CDR3 region has the DNA TGCGCCAGCAGCTTGGAGGCAGGGCGAAACTATGGCTACACCTTA.

This clonotype has at least ten counts. V is TRBV4-1 and J is TRBJ1-5; no clear D gene. The CDR3 sequence is 16 residues long. V lost 4 bases and J lost 0, with 13 bases in between. Germline CDR1 and CDR2: MGHRA and YSYEKL. CDR3 DNA sequence: TGCGCCAGCAGCCCACTGGCGGGTAATAGCAATCAGCCCCAGCATTTT. It yields the protein CASSPLAGNSNQPQHF.

Worth noting for this clonotype: One base away lies a much larger clone, so this may be a sequencing read error. The chain carries TRBV29-1 and TRBJ2-1, with D possibly being TRBD1 (6 bases). Germline assignment: CDR1 SQVTM and CDR2 ANQGSEA. This CDR3 is built from 17 residues. The ends were cut back, 0 bases at V and 7 bases at J, with 22 bases in the middle. The CDR3, as DNA: TGCAGCGTTGAAGACACCAAACAGGGAATGGGGTGGAATGAGCAGTTCTTC. It specifies CSVEDTKQGMGWNEQFF.

Judged by abundance, this clonotype is medium-sized. This rearrangement joins TRBV5-3 to TRBJ1-5; D perhaps matches TRBD1 (5 bases). TRBV5-3 is flagged as an ORF with uncertain function. The CDR3 covers 20 residues. Trimming left V 3 bases short and J 3 bases short, with 28 bases between. CDR3 region: CARSSIESCTATVNNQPQHF. The CDR3, as DNA: TGTGCCAGAAGCTCTATAGAGTCGTGTACGGCGACAGTCAACAATCAGCCCCAGCATTTT.

This clonotype was found a few times. This sequence joins TRBV27 and TRBJ1-4, with 8 nucleotides matching TRBD1. J lost 8 bases, V lost 5 bases, and 7 bases had no gene match. Per germline, CDR1 MNHEY and CDR2 SMNVEV (reference sequence). The CDR3 consists of 14 residues. The CDR3 spells CASSHGQGGEKLFF. CDR3 DNA sequence: TGTGCCAGCAGTCATGGACAGGGTGGGGAAAAACTGTTTTTT.

This clonotype was seen at least ten times. This chain uses TRBV19 with TRBJ2-1, with D possibly TRBD2 on 6 matching bases. The CDR3 sequence is 15 residues long. V was pared by 6 bases and J by 5 bases, with 17 bases between. Per the germline V gene, CDR1 is LNHDA and CDR2 is SQIVND (reference sequence). The CDR3 DNA follows: TGTGCCAGTAGATCGCCTAGCGACCGGGACAATGAGCAGTTCTTC. This codes for CASRSPSDRDNEQFF.

This clonotype was detected only once. The chain couples TRBV27 to TRBJ2-1, with a weak D call TRBD1 (6 bases). From germline, CDR1 is MNHEY and CDR2 SMNVEV (reference sequence). This CDR3 comprises 14 residues. The ends were cut back, 6 bases at V and 7 bases at J, with 16 bases in the middle. CDR3 DNA sequence: TGTGCCAGCAGACCAAGACAGGATGGGAATGAGCAGTTCTTC. As protein: CASRPRQDGNEQFF.

In this sample, this clonotype turned up many times. The chain joins TRBV18 to TRBJ2-7; weak D call: TRBD2 (5 bases). Trimming took off 3 bases at V and 1 base at J, with 16 bases between the two ends. This CDR3 is built from 16 residues. Germline V lookup: CDR1 KGHSH, CDR2 LQKENI. CDR3 DNA: TGTGCCAGCTCACCGACGATGCGGGCCCGATCCTACGAGCAGTACTTC. Protein product: CASSPTMRARSYEQYF.

This clonotype occurred many times. The V call is TRBV6-5, the J call TRBJ1-1, with 10 bases lining up with TRBD1. The CDR3 totals 14 residues. V lost 10 bases and J lost 4; bases outside the gene matches: 9. Germline V lookup: CDR1 MNHEY, CDR2 SVGAGI. DNA of the CDR3: TGTGCCACCTACCAAAGGACAGGGGGCACTGAAGCTTTCTTT. Translation gives CATYQRTGGTEAFF.

This clonotype was observed at least ten times. The chain joins TRBV2 to TRBJ1-1; D may be TRBD1 (6 bases). CDR3 length: 12 amino acids. V was clipped by 4 bases and J by 7 bases, with 10 bases between them. In germline, CDR1 is SNHLY, CDR2 FYNNEI. CDR3 in amino acids: CASSGDISEAFF. CDR3 DNA sequence: TGTGCCAGCAGTGGGGACATAAGTGAAGCTTTCTTT.

In its sample, this clonotype ranks as medium-sized. The chain recombines TRBV9 with TRBJ2-2; TRBD1 agrees at 8 bases. The CDR3 extends over 16 amino acids. The J segment lost 6 bases and the V segment lost 3 bases, leaving 10 bases of the junction unmatched. The germline V gene encodes CDR1 SGDLS and CDR2 YYNGEE. The CDR3 nucleotides are TGTGCCAGCAGCGCCAGACAGGGGACAAGTTCCGGGGAGCTGTTTTTT. Translating it yields CASSARQGTSSGELFF.

The rearrangement uses TRBV11-2 and TRBJ1-2; D remains ambiguous. Between the trimmed V and J ends, which lost 1 base and 1 base, there was a span of 10 bases. This CDR3 is built from 15 residues. Germline CDR1 and CDR2: SGHAT and FQNNGV. CDR3 sequence (DNA): TGTGCCAGCAGCTTAGTCGGCGGATTTAACTATGGCTACACCTTC. Translating gives CASSLVGGFNYGYTF.

This clonotype is medium-sized. The chain employs TRBV27 and TRBJ1-5; D is possibly TRBD1 (6 bases). Germline V gene sequence: CDR1 MNHEY, CDR2 SMNVEV (reference sequence). CDR3 length equals 16 residues. Trimming took off 4 bases at V and 3 bases at J, with 16 bases between the two ends. This CDR3 is CASSSAGALNNQPQHF. The DNA for the CDR3 is TGTGCCAGCAGTTCGGCAGGGGCTCTTAACAATCAGCCCCAGCATTTT.

The chain employs TRBV15 and TRBJ2-4; 7 bases fit TRBD1. This CDR3 has 19 residues. Germline loops: CDR1 LNHNV, CDR2 YYDKDF (reference sequence). J was trimmed by 1 base and V by 0 bases; bases with no gene match: 12. The CDR3 coding sequence is TGTGCCACCAGCAGAGATTCATCCGAGGGGGCTAGGGCCAAAAACATTCAGTACTTC. This codes for CATSRDSSEGARAKNIQYF.

This clonotype was seen at least ten times. The chain has TRBV5-1 and TRBJ1-5; D is unresolved. CDR3 length: 19 amino acids. In germline, CDR1 is SGHRS, CDR2 YFSETQ. Trimming took 4 bases from V and 6 from J, leaving 29 bases between them. The CDR3 DNA reads as TGCGCCAGCAGCCGATCAGGAGCCCCCCCCCCCGTGGTCGGTCAGCCCCAGCATTTT. This codes for CASSRSGAPPPVVGQPQHF.

The chain recombines TRBV7-2 with TRBJ1-5; 9 nucleotides match TRBD1. Germline assignment: CDR1 SGHTA and CDR2 FQGNSA. This CDR3 comprises 16 residues. V was clipped by 5 bases and J by 6 bases; unmatched bases: 11. This CDR3 reads CASSRGGTGNFQPQHF. CDR3 coding DNA: TGTGCCAGCAGCCGTGGAGGGACAGGGAATTTTCAGCCCCAGCATTTT.